This T cell receptor beta chain was obtained from a study of spatial heterogeneity in lung cancer. Study context: Detection consistently captured more beta-chain sequences than alpha-chain sequences.

From the 5' RACE reads, TCRdb called clonotypes with MiXCR, one entry per CDR3 protein. The data show under 30,000 distinct CDR3 sequences, 4% to 6% seen once. This clonotype was recorded at least ten times. Its antigen is currently unknown. Losses at the gene ends were 4 bases for V and 1 base for J; bases not matched to a gene: 9. Germline V lookup: CDR1 PRHDT, CDR2 FYEKMQ (reference sequence). The CDR3 is 19 amino acids. The time point denotes: sample taken at primary tumor resection. Unsorted whole RNA from tumor, nontumor lung or frozen PBMC underwent sequencing. General study points: Ubiquitous expanded tumor TCRs showed up in blood more at resection than follow-up.

This receptor was identified in a male donor with early-stage non-small cell lung cancer. Sequencing used PBMCs, obtained at surgery. The rearrangement uses TRBV13 and TRBJ2-3, with TRBD2 matching 15 bases. The CDR3 region has the DNA TGTGCCAGCAGCTCAAAGGGACTAGCGGGAGGACGGCGCACAGATACGCAGTATTTT. Translating it yields CASSSKGLAGGRRTDTQYF.